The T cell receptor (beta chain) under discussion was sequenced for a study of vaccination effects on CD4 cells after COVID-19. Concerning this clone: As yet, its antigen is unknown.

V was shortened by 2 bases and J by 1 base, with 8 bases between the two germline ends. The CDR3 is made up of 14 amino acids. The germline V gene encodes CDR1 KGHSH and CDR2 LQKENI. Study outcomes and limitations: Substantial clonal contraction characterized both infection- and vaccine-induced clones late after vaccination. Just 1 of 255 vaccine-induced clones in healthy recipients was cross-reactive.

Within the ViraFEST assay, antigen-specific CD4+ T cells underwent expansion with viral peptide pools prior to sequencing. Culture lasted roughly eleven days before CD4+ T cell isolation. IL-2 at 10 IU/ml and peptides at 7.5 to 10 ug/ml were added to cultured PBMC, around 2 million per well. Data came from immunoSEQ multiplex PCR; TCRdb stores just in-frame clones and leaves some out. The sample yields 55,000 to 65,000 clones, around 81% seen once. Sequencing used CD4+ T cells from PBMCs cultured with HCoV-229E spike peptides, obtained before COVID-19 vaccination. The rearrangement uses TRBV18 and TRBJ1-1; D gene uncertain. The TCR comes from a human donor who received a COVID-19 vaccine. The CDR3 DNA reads TGTGCCAGCTCACCAGGCACAGAGAACACTGAAGCTTTCTTT. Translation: CASSPGTENTEAFF.